These 8 T cell receptor beta chains share one sample of origin, sequenced in a study of blood T cells in healthy people across ages (dated by TCRdb to between 2015 and 2016). Libraries were constructed by 5' RACE. Sequenced using an Illumina HiSeq 2500. The second PCR ran for roughly 7 to 11 cycles and used a J-beta primer mix along with a sample-barcoded 5' primer. TCRdb itself trimmed the public reads at Q25 with fastp, ran MiXCR and retained productive beta chains. Rows matching on CDR3 protein sequence are summarized as one entry with the most common DNA and genes. The sample has 700,000 to 900,000 distinct CDR3 sequences on record, roughly 50% of them singletons. The ten largest clonotypes hold 41% of the sample. The sequencing input was blood. These receptors were taken from an older man in good health.

The chain joins TRBV20-1 to TRBJ2-5, with D perhaps TRBD2 (6 bases). The J call is in doubt because the DNA end fits TRBJ2-7 better. The CDR3 is 15 residues long. Per germline, CDR1 DFQATT and CDR2 SNEGSKA (reference sequence). CDR3 DNA: TGCAGTGCTAGAGGTGAGGAGGGATCGTCCTACGAGCAGTACTTC. Translation: CSARGEEGSSYEQYF.

This clonotype has a single count. The genes are TRBV29-1 and TRBJ1-5; TRBD1 matches 9 bases. Germline CDR1 and CDR2: SQVTM and ANQGSEA. The CDR3 has 14 residues. Trimming at V came to 5 bases and at J to 3 bases, leaving 5 bases not matched to a gene. CDR3 bases: TGCAGCGTTCCCGGGACAGGGCTCAATCAGCCCCAGCATTTT. This translates into CSVPGTGLNQPQHF.

The gene calls are TRBV20-1 and TRBJ1-1; 8 nucleotides match TRBD1. The germline V gene has CDR1 DFQATT and CDR2 SNEGSKA (reference sequence). V shed 6 bases, J shed 0 bases, and the junction held 9 bases outside the gene matches. The CDR3 covers 15 residues. The CDR3 DNA reads TGCAGTGCCGGACAGGGAAGAGGAATGAACACTGAAGCTTTCTTT. This sequence encodes CSAGQGRGMNTEAFF.

The chain joins TRBV29-1 to TRBJ1-2; a possible D gene is TRBD1 (5 bases). V gave up 6 bases and J gave up 6 bases, with 14 bases separating them. The CDR3 is 12 amino acids. Germline-derived CDR1 and CDR2 are SQVTM and ANQGSEA. CDR3 DNA: TGCAGCGTGGCCGGGGGGGGAGATGGCTACACCTTC. This translates into CSVAGGGDGYTF.

This chain connects TRBV29-1 to TRBJ1-6, with D perhaps TRBD1 (5 bases). This CDR3 contains 14 residues. Trimming left V 4 bases short and J 6 bases short, with 13 bases between. From germline, CDR1 is SQVTM and CDR2 ANQGSEA. CDR3 residues: CSVASGAVNSPLHF. CDR3 in DNA: TGCAGCGTTGCCTCCGGGGCAGTTAATTCACCCCTCCACTTT. The full variable domain, in which reference TRBV29-1 and TRBJ1-6 provide the parts outside the CDR3, is SAVISQKPSRDICQRGTSLTIQCQVDSQVTMMFWYRQQPGQSLTLIATANQGSEATYESGFVIDKFPISRPNLTFSTLTVSNMSPEDSSIYLCSVASGAVNSPLHFGNGTRLTVT.

The rearrangement links TRBV7-9 to TRBJ2-4; D remains unclear. The J call may be incorrect, as the DNA end agrees better with TRBJ2-7. CDR1 SEHNR and CDR2 FQNEAQ come from the germline V gene (reference sequence). The CDR3 length is 14 residues. In DNA form, the CDR3 reads TGTGCCAGCAGCCCCGAATGGATAACCTACGAGCAGTACTTC. As protein: CASSPEWITYEQYF.

In this sample, this clonotype turned up a few times. The chain joins TRBV2 to TRBJ2-5; the D is unclear. The DNA end is a closer match to TRBJ2-7, so the J assignment may be wrong. Germline V gene lookup returns CDR1 SNHLY and CDR2 FYNNEI. The CDR3 consists of 11 residues. This CDR3 reads CASRGSNEQYF. CDR3 DNA sequence: TGTGCCAGCAGAGGGTCCAACGAGCAGTACTTC.

This clonotype was seen a handful of times. The chain is built from TRBV3-1 and TRBJ2-1; D remains unclear. This CDR3 region has 15 residues. Trimming stripped 0 bases from V and 6 bases from J, with 12 bases between. CDR1 is LGHDT, CDR2 YNNKEL, per germline (reference sequence). CDR3 protein: CASSQDLSATNEQFF. The CDR3, as DNA: TGTGCCAGCAGCCAAGACTTATCGGCCACCAATGAGCAGTTCTTC.